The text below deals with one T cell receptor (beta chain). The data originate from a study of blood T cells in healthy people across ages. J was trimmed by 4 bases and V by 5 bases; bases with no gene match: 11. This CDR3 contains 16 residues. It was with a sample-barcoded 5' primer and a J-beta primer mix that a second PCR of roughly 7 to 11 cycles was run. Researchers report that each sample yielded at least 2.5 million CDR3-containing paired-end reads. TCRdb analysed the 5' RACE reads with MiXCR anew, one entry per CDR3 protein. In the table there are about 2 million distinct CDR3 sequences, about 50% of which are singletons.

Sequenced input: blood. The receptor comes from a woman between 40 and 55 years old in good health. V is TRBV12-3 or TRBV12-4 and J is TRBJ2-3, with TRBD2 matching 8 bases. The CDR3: CASSASAGERADTQYF. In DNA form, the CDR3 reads TGTGCCAGCAGTGCCTCAGCGGGGGAGAGAGCAGATACGCAGTATTTT.